A selection of T cell receptor beta chains follows, all from one sample in a study of blood T cell repertoires in COVID-19. Clones were sequenced by immunoSEQ multiplex PCR, and TCRdb holds only the in-frame ones, with some missing. Of some 370,000 clones in the sample, over 80% were seen once. Sequencing input: PBMCs or T cells enriched from blood (not recorded which). These receptors originate from a woman aged 50 to 60 who had recovered from COVID-19. CDR3s include the opening cysteine and the closing phenylalanine or tryptophan. D genes are given only for firm matches. The size entry is marked missing in some rows and otherwise reads once, few, many or a size class.

.	TRBJ2-7	TRBV19	.	CASTSGGAGSYEQYF	TGTGCCAGTACCTCAGGAGGGGCAGGGTCCTACGAGCAGTACTTC
.	TRBJ2-1	TRBV2	.	CASSASRLANNEQFF	TGTGCCAGCAGTGCGTCGCGTCTAGCTAACAATGAGCAGTTCTTC
.	TRBJ1-6	TRBV5-1	.	CASSQALEGTYNSPLHF	TGCGCCAGCAGCCAGGCCCTGGAGGGCACCTATAATTCACCCCTCCACTTT
.	TRBJ1-5	TRBV30	.	CAWSLGTLGVQPQHF	TGTGCCTGGAGTCTCGGGACACTCGGGGTTCAGCCCCAGCATTTT
.	TRBJ1-2	TRBV19	.	CASSIDGAPYGYTF	TGTGCCAGTAGTATAGATGGGGCGCCCTATGGCTACACCTTC
.	TRBJ1-1	TRBV12-3/TRBV12-4	.	CASTTIGGWRAFF	TGTGCCAGCACCACGATCGGGGGGTGGAGAGCTTTCTTT
.	TRBJ1-1	TRBV6-5	many	CASSIRLAEAFF	TGTGCCAGCAGTATTCGACTGGCTGAAGCTTTCTTT
.	TRBJ2-5	TRBV30	.	CAWSGGRGETQYF	TGTGCCTGGAGTGGGGGGCGCGGGGAGACCCAGTACTTC
TRBD1	TRBJ1-6	TRBV5-1	.	CASSLGLTGQPLHF	TGCGCCAGCAGTCTCGGCTTGACAGGGCAGCCCCTCCACTTT
.	TRBJ2-2	TRBV19	.	CASSITGTRALSGELFF	TGTGCCAGTAGTATAACAGGGACGAGGGCCCTTAGCGGGGAGCTGTTTTTT
.	TRBJ1-3	TRBV6-5	.	CASSYTAGRNTIYF	TGTGCCAGCAGTTACACTGCAGGGAGAAACACCATATATTTT
TRBD2	TRBJ2-3	TRBV7-2	.	CASSLWTSGTDTQYF	TGTGCCAGCAGCTTATGGACTAGCGGCACAGATACGCAGTATTTT
TRBD2	TRBJ2-5	TRBV4-3	.	CASSQDVPGLGGETQYF	TGCGCCAGCAGCCAAGATGTCCCGGGACTAGGAGGAGAGACCCAGTACTTC
.	TRBJ1-6	TRBV2	.	CASNPSVSSYNSPLHF	TGTGCCAGCAACCCCTCCGTGAGCTCCTATAATTCACCCCTCCACTTT
.	TRBJ1-5	TRBV7-6	.	CASSLSAEPNNQPQHF	TGTGCCAGCAGCTTATCCGCAGAACCCAACAATCAGCCCCAGCATTTT
TRBD2	TRBJ2-3	TRBV5-4	.	CASSLDAGLVADTQYF	TGTGCCAGCAGCTTGGATGCGGGACTAGTAGCAGATACGCAGTATTTT
.	TRBJ1-3	TRBV18	.	CASSPQPGTNTIYF	TGTGCCAGCTCACCACAGCCGGGTACGAACACCATATATTTT
.	TRBJ2-5	TRBV12-3/TRBV12-4	.	CASRGNQETQYF	TGTGCCTCCCGAGGGAATCAAGAGACCCAGTACTTC
.	TRBJ2-3	TRBV27	.	CASSLKTYPSTDTQYF	TGTGCCAGCAGTTTAAAGACATACCCTAGCACAGATACGCAGTATTTT
.	TRBJ1-6	TRBV6-1	.	CASREVAGGGNSPLHF	TGTGCCAGCAGAGAAGTTGCCGGGGGGGGAAATTCACCCCTCCACTTT
TRBD1	TRBJ2-6	TRBV18	.	CASSEGQRGLSGANVLTF	TGTGCCAGCTCAGAGGGACAGAGGGGGCTCTCTGGGGCCAACGTCCTGACTTTC
.	TRBJ2-5	TRBV5-1	.	CASSLPETQYF	TGCGCCAGCAGCTTGCCGGAGACCCAGTACTTC
.	TRBJ2-7	TRBV5-1	.	CPTVPGFGSYEQYF	TGCCCTACTGTCCCGGGTTTCGGATCCTACGAGCAGTACTTC
TRBD2	TRBJ2-5	TRBV9	.	CASSVGTSGQETQYF	TGTGCCAGCAGCGTAGGGACTAGCGGCCAAGAGACCCAGTACTTC
.	TRBJ1-5	TRBV4-2	.	CASSQEFLGVAQPQHF	TGTGCCAGCAGCCAAGAGTTTCTCGGGGTAGCTCAGCCCCAGCATTTT
.	TRBJ1-2	TRBV5-4	.	CASSSDGGSVSGYTF	TGTGCCAGCAGCTCGGACGGGGGGAGTGTGAGTGGCTACACCTTC
TRBD2	TRBJ2-3	TRBV7-9	.	CASSSLAGTDTQYF	TGTGCCAGCAGCTCACTAGCGGGCACAGATACGCAGTATTTT
.	TRBJ2-1	TRBV9	few	CASSVTGLTYNEQFF	TGTGCCAGCAGCGTGACAGGCTTAACCTACAATGAGCAGTTCTTC
TRBD1	TRBJ1-5	TRBV5-1	.	CASSSGTGRNQPQHF	TGCGCCAGCAGCTCCGGGACAGGGAGAAATCAGCCCCAGCATTTT
TRBD1	TRBJ2-2	TRBV7-6	.	CASSTGGFVRGELFF	TGTGCCAGCAGCACAGGGGGCTTCGTGCGGGGGGAGCTGTTTTTT
.	TRBJ1-5	TRBV19	.	CASSIAPGSNQPQHF	TGTGCCAGTAGTATAGCCCCAGGTAGCAATCAGCCCCAGCATTTT
.	TRBJ2-7	TRBV7-9	.	CASRPFAREQYF	TGTGCCAGCAGACCCTTCGCGAGAGAGCAGTACTTC
.	TRBJ1-4	TRBV4-3	few	CASSPRRAVWEKLFF	TGCGCCAGCAGCCCTAGGAGGGCAGTCTGGGAAAAACTGTTTTTT
TRBD1	TRBJ1-2	TRBV4-2	.	CASSQEAFTTGGSYGYTF	TGTGCCAGCAGCCAAGAGGCATTCACCACAGGGGGATCCTATGGCTACACCTTC
.	TRBJ2-5	TRBV18	.	CASSPTAWAPETQYF	TGTGCCAGCTCACCGACCGCATGGGCTCCGGAGACCCAGTACTTC
TRBD2	TRBJ2-1	TRBV7-9	once	CASSLELAGVEQFF	TGTGCCAGCAGCTTAGAACTAGCGGGAGTGGAGCAGTTCTTC
.	TRBJ1-1	TRBV6-5	.	CASCLGGHLNTEAFF	TGTGCCAGCTGTTTAGGCGGACACTTGAACACTGAAGCTTTCTTT
.	TRBJ1-5	TRBV4-2	once	CASSQDVKGGNQPQHF	TGTGCCAGCAGCCAAGATGTAAAGGGAGGCAATCAGCCCCAGCATTTT
.	TRBJ2-7	TRBV6-1	.	CASSEATYEQYF	TGTGCCAGCAGTGAAGCTACTTACGAGCAGTACTTC
.	TRBJ1-2	TRBV7-9	few	CASSFPGPSGYTF	TGTGCCAGCAGCTTTCCAGGGCCTAGTGGCTACACCTTC
TRBD1	TRBJ2-1	TRBV19	few	CASLNPGTGEYNEQFF	TGTGCCAGTTTAAATCCCGGGACAGGGGAATACAATGAGCAGTTCTTC
.	TRBJ2-1	TRBV3-1/TRBV3-2	once	CASSQTRLEQFF	TGTGCCAGCAGCCAAACCCGACTTGAGCAGTTCTTC
TRBD2	TRBJ2-3	TRBV4-3	.	CASSQAPSNAGGSTDTQYF	TGCGCCAGCAGCCAAGCTCCCTCTAATGCGGGAGGGAGCACAGATACGCAGTATTTT
TRBD1	TRBJ1-2	TRBV18	.	CASSPVEGAHGYTF	TGTGCCAGCTCACCCGTTGAGGGGGCACATGGCTACACCTTC
.	TRBJ1-1	TRBV6-2/TRBV6-3	.	CASSYLANTEAFF	TGTGCCAGCAGTTATCTGGCGAACACTGAAGCTTTCTTT
TRBD1	TRBJ2-2	TRBV7-9	few	CASSRQGTGELFF	TGTGCCAGCAGCCGACAGGGAACCGGGGAGCTGTTTTTT
TRBD2	TRBJ2-3	TRBV3-1/TRBV3-2	.	CASSGGATDTQYF	TGTGCCAGTAGCGGGGGGGCGACAGATACGCAGTATTTT
.	TRBJ2-1	TRBV3-1/TRBV3-2	.	CASSQAPGSGNEQFF	TGTGCCAGCAGCCAAGCCCCGGGATCTGGCAATGAGCAGTTCTTC
.	TRBJ2-4	TRBV19	.	CASSIGREAKNIQYF	TGTGCCAGTAGTATTGGTCGGGAGGCCAAAAACATTCAGTACTTC
TRBD2	TRBJ2-3	TRBV9	few	CASSVHGTSGGGLGGTQYF	TGTGCCAGCAGCGTCCACGGGACTAGCGGGGGGGGCCTTGGAGGTACGCAGTATTTT
TRBD2	TRBJ2-1	TRBV7-9	once	CASSLTPSLLASYNEQFF	TGTGCCAGCAGCTTAACTCCCTCCCTACTAGCGTCCTACAATGAGCAGTTCTTC
.	TRBJ1-6	TRBV7-8	.	CASSSNSGGFNSPLHF	TGTGCCAGCAGCTCAAATTCGGGGGGGTTCAATTCACCCCTCCACTTT
.	TRBJ1-5	TRBV21-1	.	CASSDGREGLNQPQHF	TGTGCCAGCAGCGACGGTAGGGAGGGCCTAAATCAGCCCCAGCATTTT
.	TRBJ2-1	TRBV29-1	.	CSVGGFSRDGNNEQFF	TGCAGCGTGGGGGGATTCTCCCGGGACGGAAACAATGAGCAGTTCTTC
.	TRBJ1-5	TRBV7-7	.	CASSPSRDQPQHF	TGTGCCAGCAGCCCCAGCAGGGATCAGCCCCAGCATTTT